A single sample gave rise to the 8 T cell receptor beta chains below, sequenced in a study of control samples from healthy donors and cancer patients. Clones were sequenced by immunoSEQ multiplex PCR, and TCRdb holds only the in-frame ones, with some missing. The sample shows some 120,000 clones, around 93% of them seen only once. Sequences were obtained from PBMCs. The receptors shown here come from a man aged 45-60 years with head and neck cancer.

The J gene is TRBJ1-5, the V gene TRBV6-6; 9 bases are a match to TRBD1. The germline CDR1 and CDR2 sequences are MNHNY and SVGAGI (reference sequence). With 6 bases clipped from V and 0 bases from J, the junction kept 3 bases outside the gene matches. This CDR3 has 15 residues. CDR3: CASRGTGYSNQPQHF. CDR3 coding DNA: TGTGCCAGCAGGGGGACAGGGTATAGCAATCAGCCCCAGCATTTT.

This clone was seen more than once but under ten times. The rearrangement joins TRBV7-2 to TRBJ2-1; a weak D match, TRBD2 (5 bases). V shed 5 bases and J shed 7 bases, with 12 bases lying between them. This CDR3 spans 13 amino acids. In germline, CDR1 is SGHTA, CDR2 FQGNSA. Written as DNA, the CDR3 is TGTGCCAGCAGCCCCGGACTGGTGAATGAGCAGTTCTTC. Protein product: CASSPGLVNEQFF.

The V and J genes are TRBV18 and TRBJ2-7; D gene uncertain. The CDR3 runs 14 residues. Germline V gives CDR1 KGHSH, CDR2 LQKENI. The V and J ends lost 0 bases and 2 bases respectively, with 8 bases between them. CDR3 sequence (DNA): TGTGCCAGCTCACCACCAAACGAAGCCTACGAGCAGTACTTC. It codes for CASSPPNEAYEQYF.

The chain employs TRBV5-6 and TRBJ2-1; 7 bases are shared with TRBD1. The CDR3 consists of 15 residues. V lost 4 bases, J lost 4 bases, and 8 bases stayed unmatched. Germline assignment: CDR1 SGHDT and CDR2 YYEEEE. The CDR3 here is CASSATGTDYNEQFF. The CDR3 region has the DNA TGTGCCAGCAGCGCTACCGGGACAGATTACAATGAGCAGTTCTTC.

Worth noting for this clone: At one of its ends the junction is not consistent with the germline gene, which may arise from a read error. This chain links TRBV11-2 with TRBJ2-2; tentative D call: TRBD1 (5 bases). CDR1 is SGHAT, CDR2 FQNNGV, per germline. This CDR3 is built from 15 residues. CDR3 sequence: CAGSFGRANTGELFF. The DNA for the CDR3 is TGTGCCGGCAGCTTCGGCAGGGCGAACACCGGGGAGCTGTTTTTT.

The chain is built from TRBV11-2 and TRBJ2-1, with D tentatively TRBD2 (6 bases). V was shortened by 4 bases and J by 4 bases, with 11 bases between the two germline ends. Germline CDR1 is SGHAT and CDR2 is FQNNGV. This CDR3 is 14 amino acids long. The CDR3 coding sequence is TGTGCCAGCAGCTCGCGGACTAAGTACAATGAGCAGTTCTTC. Protein sequence: CASSSRTKYNEQFF. The full variable domain, its missing parts supplied by reference TRBV11-2 and TRBJ2-1, is EAGVAQSPRYKIIEKRQSVAFWCNPISGHATLYWYQQILGQGPKLLIQFQNNGVVDDSQLPKDRFSAERLKGVDSTLKIQPAKLEDSAVYLCASSSRTKYNEQFFGPGTRLTVL.

The chain employs TRBV27 and TRBJ2-7, with 8 positions matching TRBD1. Germline lookup yields CDR1 MNHEY and CDR2 SMNVEV (reference sequence). The trim removed 5 bases at V and 4 bases at J, leaving 7 bases unmatched. The CDR3 extends over 14 amino acids. The CDR3 sequence: CASSQFRGPYEQYF. The CDR3 bases are TGTGCCAGCAGTCAATTCAGGGGGCCGTACGAGCAGTACTTC.

The chain links TRBV11-2 to TRBJ2-7, with TRBD1 matching 9 bases. The CDR3 length is 15 residues. V dropped 5 bases and J dropped 3; count of bases not matched to a gene: 8. CDR1 is SGHAT, CDR2 FQNNGV, per germline. The CDR3 bases are TGTGCCAGCAGCCTCGGACAGGGGATCGGCTACGAGCAGTACTTC. Its protein product is CASSLGQGIGYEQYF.